This T cell receptor beta chain was recovered during a study of beta chain features in type 1 diabetes. Notes on the study in general: TCRB CDR3s were moderately but significantly shorter in Type 1 diabetes patients in all four CD4+ subsets. It was among patients, rather than healthy donors, that naive, central memory and Treg TCRB repertoires appeared more similar. Lower insertion and higher deletion counts appeared at VDJ junctions in type 1 diabetes patients. The question left open here concerned HLA type influencing TCRB rearrangement.

Expressed TCRB transcripts got sequenced, as all isolated RNA was reverse transcribed. Profiling relied on immunoSEQ multiplex PCR, and the TCRdb table lists in-frame clones only, not all of them. In the table there are under 950,000 clones, 17% of which are singletons. Trimming took 2 bases from V and 7 from J, leaving 12 bases between them. This CDR3 spans 13 amino acids. The germline gives CDR1 MNHEY, CDR2 SVGAGI. The table lists this clone with a few counts. The antigen remains unidentified. This chain connects TRBV6-5 to TRBJ2-7, with a tentative D call TRBD2 (5 bases). The sequencing sample was made of naive CD4+ T cells from blood. The sequence derives from a woman between 18 and 29 years old in good health. CDR3 in DNA: TGTGCCAGCAGTTACGGTCTAGGACTGGAGCAGTACTTC. This codes for CASSYGLGLEQYF.